This T cell receptor (beta chain) was captured by sequencing in a study of human T cells and chemical hapten exposure. The wider study: The study patch tested 0.01% DPC on the upper back and read results at 6 days.

TCRdb re-derived calls from the RACE reads in MiXCR, one entry per CDR3 protein. The repertoire holds tens of thousands of distinct CDR3 sequences, with more than 9% as singletons. The V gene lost 7 bases and the J gene lost 4 bases, with 13 bases spanning the gap. Germline V lookup: CDR1 ENHRY, CDR2 SYGVKD. The CDR3 extends over 13 amino acids. This clonotype has ten or more counts. Time point of the sample: patch test 2, 6 weeks after DPC sensitization. Indicated treatment: therapeutic diphenylcyclopropenone sensitization with weekly scalp DPC. The genes are TRBV10-3 and TRBJ1-2, with a weak D call TRBD1 (5 bases). This specimen was whole blood, taken in connection with sensitization to the hapten diphenylcyclopropenone (DPC). The clonotype originates from a woman aged 50 to 60 with alopecia areata. Some clones in this sample may be carry-over from other donors' samples. CDR3 sequence reads: CAINPGTSYGYTF. The CDR3 DNA is TGTGCCATCAATCCAGGGACCTCCTATGGCTACACCTTC.